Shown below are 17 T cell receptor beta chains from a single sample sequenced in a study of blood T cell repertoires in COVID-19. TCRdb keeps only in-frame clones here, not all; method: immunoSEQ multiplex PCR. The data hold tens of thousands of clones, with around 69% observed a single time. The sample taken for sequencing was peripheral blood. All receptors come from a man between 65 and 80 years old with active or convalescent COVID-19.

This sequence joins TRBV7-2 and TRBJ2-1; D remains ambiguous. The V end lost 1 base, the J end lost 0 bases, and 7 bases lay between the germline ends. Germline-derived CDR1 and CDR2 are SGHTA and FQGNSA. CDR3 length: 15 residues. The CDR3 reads CASSLVADSYNEQFF. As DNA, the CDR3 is TGTGCCAGCAGCTTAGTTGCGGACTCCTACAATGAGCAGTTCTTC. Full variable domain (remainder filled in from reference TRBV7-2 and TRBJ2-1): GAGVSQSPSNKVTEKGKDVELRCDPISGHTALYWYRQSLGQGLEFLIYFQGNSAPDKSGLPSDRFSAERTGGSVSTLTIQRTQQEDSAVYLCASSLVADSYNEQFFGPGTRLTVL.

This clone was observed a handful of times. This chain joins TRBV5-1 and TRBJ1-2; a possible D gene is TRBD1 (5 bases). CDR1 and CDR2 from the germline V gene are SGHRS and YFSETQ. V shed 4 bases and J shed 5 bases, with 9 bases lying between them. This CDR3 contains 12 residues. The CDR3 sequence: CASSPGSYGYTF. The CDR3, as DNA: TGCGCCAGCAGCCCAGGGTCGTATGGCTACACCTTC.

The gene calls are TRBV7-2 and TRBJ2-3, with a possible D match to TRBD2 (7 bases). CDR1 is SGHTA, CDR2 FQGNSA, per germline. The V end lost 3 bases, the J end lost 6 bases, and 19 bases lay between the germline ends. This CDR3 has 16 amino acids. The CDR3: CASSLFRGASTDTQYF. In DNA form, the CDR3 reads TGTGCCAGCAGCTTGTTTCGGGGGGCGTCCACGGATACGCAGTATTTT.

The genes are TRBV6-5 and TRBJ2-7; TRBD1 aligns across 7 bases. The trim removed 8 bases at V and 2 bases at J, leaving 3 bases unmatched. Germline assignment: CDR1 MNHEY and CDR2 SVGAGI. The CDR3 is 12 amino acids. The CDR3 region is CASRTGAYEQYF. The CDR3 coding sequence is TGTGCCAGCCGGACAGGAGCCTACGAGCAGTACTTC.

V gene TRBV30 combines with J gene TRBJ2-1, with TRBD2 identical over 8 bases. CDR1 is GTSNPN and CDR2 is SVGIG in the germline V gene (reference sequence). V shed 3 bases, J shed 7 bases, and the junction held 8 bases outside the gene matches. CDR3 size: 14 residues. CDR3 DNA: TGTGCCTGGAGCACGGGACTAGGGGGTAATGAGCAGTTCTTC. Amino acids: CAWSTGLGGNEQFF.

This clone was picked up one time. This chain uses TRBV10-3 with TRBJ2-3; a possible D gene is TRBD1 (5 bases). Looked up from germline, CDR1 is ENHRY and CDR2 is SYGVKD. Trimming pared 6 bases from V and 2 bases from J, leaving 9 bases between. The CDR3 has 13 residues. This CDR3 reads CAISRQTTDTQYF. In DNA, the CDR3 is TGTGCCATCAGCAGACAGACCACAGATACGCAGTATTTT.

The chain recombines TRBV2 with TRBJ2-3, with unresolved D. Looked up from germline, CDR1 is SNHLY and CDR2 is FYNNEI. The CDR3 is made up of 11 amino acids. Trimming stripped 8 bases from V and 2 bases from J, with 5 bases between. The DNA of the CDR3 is TGTGCCAGCGCGAACACAGATACGCAGTATTTT. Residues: CASANTDTQYF.

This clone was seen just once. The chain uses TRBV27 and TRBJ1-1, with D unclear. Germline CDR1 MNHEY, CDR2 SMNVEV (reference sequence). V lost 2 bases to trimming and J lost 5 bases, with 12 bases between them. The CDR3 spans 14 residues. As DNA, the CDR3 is TGTGCCAGCAGTTTAAGACCAGGTTCTACTGAAGCTTTCTTT. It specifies CASSLRPGSTEAFF.

CDR3 nucleotides: TGTGCCAGCTCTACCTTAGGGGGCACTGAAGCTTTCTTT. Translated: CASSTLGGTEAFF. This chain uses TRBV7-3 with TRBJ1-1; possible D gene TRBD1, 6 bases. CDR1 SGHTA and CDR2 FQGTGA come from the germline V gene. The CDR3 length is 13 residues. The germline V and J ends were trimmed by 8 bases and 4 bases, with 14 bases remaining between them.

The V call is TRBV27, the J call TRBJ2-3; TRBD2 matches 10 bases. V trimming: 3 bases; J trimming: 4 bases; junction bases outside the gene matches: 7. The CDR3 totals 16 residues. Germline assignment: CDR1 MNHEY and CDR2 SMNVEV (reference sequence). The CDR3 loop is CASSFQAGGSSDTQYF. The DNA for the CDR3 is TGTGCCAGCAGTTTCCAAGCGGGGGGGTCCTCAGATACGCAGTATTTT.

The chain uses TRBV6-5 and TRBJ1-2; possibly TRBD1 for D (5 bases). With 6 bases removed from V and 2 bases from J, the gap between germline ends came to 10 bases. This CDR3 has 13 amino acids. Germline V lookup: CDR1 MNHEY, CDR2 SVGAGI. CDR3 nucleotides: TGTGCCAGCAGACCCGACAGCAACTATGGCTACACCTTC. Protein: CASRPDSNYGYTF.

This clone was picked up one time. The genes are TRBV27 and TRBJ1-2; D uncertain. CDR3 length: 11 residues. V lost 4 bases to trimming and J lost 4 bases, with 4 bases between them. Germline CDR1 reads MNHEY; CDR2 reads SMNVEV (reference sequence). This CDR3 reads CASSSGYGYTF. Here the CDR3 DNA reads TGTGCCAGCAGTTCGGGCTATGGCTACACCTTC.

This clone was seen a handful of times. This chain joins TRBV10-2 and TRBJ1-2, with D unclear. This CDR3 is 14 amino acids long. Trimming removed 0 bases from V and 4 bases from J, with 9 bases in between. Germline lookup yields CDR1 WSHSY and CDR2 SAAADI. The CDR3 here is CASSESTQIYGYTF. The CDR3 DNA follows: TGCGCCAGCAGTGAGTCAACTCAAATCTATGGCTACACCTTC.

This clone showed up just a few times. CDR3 amino acids: CAISESWLPRRNYGYTF. Here the CDR3 DNA reads TGTGCCATCAGTGAGTCTTGGCTTCCCAGAAGAAACTATGGCTACACCTTC. The chain links TRBV10-3 to TRBJ1-2, with D uncertain. V gave up 0 bases and J gave up 2 bases, with 16 bases separating them. From germline, CDR1 is ENHRY and CDR2 SYGVKD. This CDR3 comprises 17 residues.

CDR3 nucleotide sequence: TGTGCCAGCACGGGACTTTTGAATGAGCAGTTCTTC. Its translation is CASTGLLNEQFF. The V and J genes are TRBV28 and TRBJ2-1; D is possibly TRBD2 (6 bases). Trimming took 7 bases from V and 7 from J, leaving 11 bases between them. Germline assignment: CDR1 MDHEN and CDR2 SYDVKM. CDR3 length: 12 residues.

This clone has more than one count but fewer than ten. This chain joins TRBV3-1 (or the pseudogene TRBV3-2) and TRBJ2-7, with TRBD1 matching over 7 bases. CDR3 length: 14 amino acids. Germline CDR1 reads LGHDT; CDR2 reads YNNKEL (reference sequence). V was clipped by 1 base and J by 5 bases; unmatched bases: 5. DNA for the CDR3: TGTGCCAGCAGCCAAGGGGACAGAGGGAACGAGCAGTACTTC. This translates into CASSQGDRGNEQYF.

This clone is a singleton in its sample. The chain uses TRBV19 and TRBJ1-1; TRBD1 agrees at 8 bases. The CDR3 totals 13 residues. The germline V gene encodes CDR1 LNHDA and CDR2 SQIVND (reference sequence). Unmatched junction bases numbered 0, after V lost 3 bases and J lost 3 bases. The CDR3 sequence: CASSMDRDTEAFF. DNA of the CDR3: TGTGCCAGTAGTATGGACAGGGACACTGAAGCTTTCTTT.